The 28 T cell receptor beta chains presented below share a single source sample, sequenced in a study of blood T cell repertoires in COVID-19. Profiled with immunoSEQ multiplex PCR; TCRdb holds only in-frame clones, not every one. The data contain roughly 330,000 clones, approximately 88% of them singletons. Specimen: peripheral blood. The origin of the receptors is a woman between 50 and 59 years old with active or convalescent COVID-19.

V usage is TRBV3-1 (or the pseudogene TRBV3-2) and J usage is TRBJ2-3, with TRBD1 matching over 8 bases. Germline loops: CDR1 LGHDT, CDR2 YNNKEL (reference sequence). V shed 0 bases and J 0 bases; nucleotides not matched to a gene: 5. CDR3 length: 17 amino acids. CDR3 bases: TGTGCCAGCAGCCAAGATCAAGGGACAGGTAGCACAGATACGCAGTATTTT. Protein product: CASSQDQGTGSTDTQYF.

J is TRBJ2-3 and V is TRBV5-1; 7 nucleotides align to TRBD2. Germline V lookup: CDR1 SGHRS, CDR2 YFSETQ. This CDR3 has 18 amino acids. V lost 3 bases to trimming and J lost 1 base; unmatched junction nucleotides: 14. The CDR3 spells CASSSKSSTAGGTDTQYF. CDR3 bases: TGCGCCAGCAGCTCCAAATCCTCAACGGCGGGAGGCACAGATACGCAGTATTTT. Full variable domain (outside the CDR3, taken from reference TRBV5-1 and TRBJ2-3): KAGVTQTPRYLIKTRGQQVTLSCSPISGHRSVSWYQQTPGQGLQFLFEYFSETQRNKGNFPGRFSGRQFSNSRSEMNVSTLELGDSALYLCASSSKSSTAGGTDTQYFGPGTRLTVL.

This sequence joins TRBV27 and TRBJ2-1; 10 nucleotides align to TRBD2. The V gene end was trimmed by 6 bases and the J gene end by 7 bases; junction bases not matched to a gene: 3. Germline values: CDR1 MNHEY, CDR2 SMNVEV (reference sequence). The CDR3 is 13 residues long. CDR3 amino acids: CASRNSGGNEQFF. The CDR3 nucleotides read TGTGCCAGCAGAAATAGCGGGGGGAATGAGCAGTTCTTC.

The V call is TRBV18, the J call TRBJ2-4; 8 bases fit TRBD1. V lost 4 bases to trimming and J lost 0 bases; unmatched junction nucleotides: 14. The germline V gene has CDR1 KGHSH and CDR2 LQKENI. CDR3 length: 19 residues. CDR3 sequence: CASSLDWGTGELAKNIQYF. DNA for the CDR3: TGTGCCAGCTCACTGGACTGGGGGACAGGCGAACTAGCCAAAAACATTCAGTACTTC. The whole variable domain, filled in from reference TRBV18 and TRBJ2-4, reads NAGVMQNPRHLVRRRGQEARLRCSPMKGHSHVYWYRQLPEEGLKFMVYLQKENIIDESGMPKERFSAEFPKEGPSILRIQQVVRGDSAAYFCASSLDWGTGELAKNIQYFGAGTRLSVL.

This sequence joins TRBV4-1 and TRBJ1-6; no definite D call. The germline CDR1 and CDR2 sequences are MGHRA and YSYEKL. Trimming stripped 0 bases from V and 7 bases from J, with 13 bases between. The CDR3 extends over 16 amino acids. The CDR3: CASSQDLSRGNSPLHF. The DNA of the CDR3 is TGCGCCAGCAGCCAAGATCTATCCCGGGGAAATTCACCCCTCCACTTT.

V and J are TRBV6-5 and TRBJ1-5; 10 bases line up with TRBD1. J gave up 7 bases and V 0 bases, and 0 bases lay outside the gene matches. The CDR3 consists of 14 residues. Germline lookup yields CDR1 MNHEY and CDR2 SVGAGI. The DNA of the CDR3 is TGTGCCAGCAGTTACTCGGACAGGGGGCAGCCCCAGCATTTT. Translated, it gives CASSYSDRGQPQHF.

V gene TRBV24-1 combines with J gene TRBJ1-2; a possible D gene is TRBD1 (6 bases). CDR1 KGHDR and CDR2 SFDVKD come from the germline V gene. The CDR3 is made up of 16 amino acids. With 3 bases removed from V and 6 bases from J, the gap between germline ends came to 19 bases. CDR3 in DNA: TGTGCCACCAGTGATACAGGGACACTTCATCCCGATGGCTACACCTTC. Residues: CATSDTGTLHPDGYTF.

The V gene is TRBV2, the J gene TRBJ1-4; 9 nucleotides line up with TRBD1. V lost 6 bases, J lost 7 bases, and 12 bases stayed unmatched. The germline gives CDR1 SNHLY, CDR2 FYNNEI. This CDR3 has 16 amino acids. The CDR3, as DNA: TGTGCCAGCAGAAAGACAGGGGGATCTTACATTGAAAAACTGTTTTTT. Protein: CASRKTGGSYIEKLFF.

Here the CDR3 DNA reads TGTGCCAGCAGCTTAGGTAGCGGGTCTTACAATGAGCAGTTCTTC. Residues: CASSLGSGSYNEQFF. The chain carries TRBV7-9 and TRBJ2-1; 7 positions match TRBD2. Germline-derived CDR1 and CDR2 are SEHNR and FQNEAQ (reference sequence). The CDR3 consists of 15 residues. J lost 4 bases, V lost 1 base, and 4 bases had no gene match.

The rearrangement joins TRBV7-8 to TRBJ1-5; D remains unclear. The length of the CDR3 is 16 residues. Trimming took 1 base from V and 7 from J, leaving 17 bases between them. Germline V gene sequence: CDR1 SGHVS, CDR2 FQNEAQ. The CDR3 is CASSLGAGGREQPQHF. In DNA, the CDR3 is TGTGCCAGCAGCTTAGGTGCCGGCGGGAGGGAGCAGCCCCAGCATTTT. The full variable domain, in which reference TRBV7-8 and TRBJ1-5 provide the parts outside the CDR3, is GAGVSQSPRYKVAKRGQDVALRCDPISGHVSLFWYQQALGQGPEFLTYFQNEAQLDKSGLPSDRFFAERPEGSVSTLKIQRTQQEDSAVYLCASSLGAGGREQPQHFGDGTRLSIL.

A word on this clone: This CDR3 is also generated by other DNA sequences in the sample. The chain uses TRBV28 and TRBJ2-2, with a possible D match to TRBD2 (5 bases). The CDR3 covers 15 residues. V was pared by 1 base and J by 4 bases, with 10 bases between. Per germline, CDR1 MDHEN and CDR2 SYDVKM. Here the CDR3 reads CASSLSGSGTGELFF. In DNA, the CDR3 is TGTGCCAGCAGTTTATCGGGGTCCGGCACCGGGGAGCTGTTTTTT.

This chain links TRBV30 with TRBJ1-4; TRBD1 is a possible D gene (5 bases). V shed 8 bases and J shed 8 bases, with 12 bases lying between them. This CDR3 has 11 residues. The germline gives CDR1 GTSNPN, CDR2 SVGIG (reference sequence). This chain's CDR3 is CAGGLGEKLFF. CDR3 sequence (DNA): TGTGCCGGGGGACTGGGCGAAAAACTGTTTTTT.

CDR3 residues: CASSLAGTREAYSNQPQHF. The CDR3 DNA reads TGTGCCAGCAGCTTAGCGGGGACCAGGGAGGCTTATAGCAATCAGCCCCAGCATTTT. The rearrangement links TRBV7-6 to TRBJ1-5, with a weak D call TRBD1 (5 bases). Germline V gene sequence: CDR1 SGHVS, CDR2 FNYEAQ. Trimming removed 0 bases at V and 0 bases at J, with 18 bases between. The CDR3 has 19 amino acids.

The chain recombines TRBV18 with TRBJ2-6; 8 nucleotides align to TRBD2. The CDR3 spans 16 residues. Germline V gives CDR1 KGHSH, CDR2 LQKENI. Trimming cost V 3 bases and J 1 base; bases outside gene matches: 2. The CDR3 loop is CASSPRLASGANVLTF. In DNA form, the CDR3 reads TGTGCCAGCTCACCCCGACTAGCGTCTGGGGCCAACGTCCTGACTTTC.

This clone was observed a few times. The chain employs TRBV6-6 and TRBJ1-6; 7 bases agree with TRBD1. Germline trimming cut 5 bases from V and 7 bases from J; bases unmatched to any gene: 11. This CDR3 comprises 16 residues. The V gene's germline CDR1 is MNHNY and CDR2 SVGAGI (reference sequence). CDR3 in DNA: TGTGCCAGCAGTGGAAACCCGACAGGGAGGAATTCACCCCTCCACTTT. This encodes CASSGNPTGRNSPLHF.

This chain connects TRBV4-1 to TRBJ1-1, with 8 bases matching TRBD1. The junction had 7 bases not matched to a gene; V was cut back by 4 bases and J by 3 bases. In germline, CDR1 is MGHRA, CDR2 YSYEKL. This CDR3 spans 15 amino acids. Here the CDR3 reads CASSRTTGAHTEAFF. CDR3 in DNA: TGCGCCAGCAGCCGCACGACAGGGGCTCACACTGAAGCTTTCTTT.

CDR3 region: CASSQMVAGDYEQYF. The CDR3 DNA is TGTGCCAGCAGCCAAATGGTAGCGGGAGACTACGAGCAGTACTTC. This chain joins TRBV3-1 (or the pseudogene TRBV3-2) and TRBJ2-7; 9 positions agree with TRBD2. The CDR3 sequence is 15 residues long. CDR1 LGHDT and CDR2 YNNKEL come from the germline V gene (reference sequence). V was clipped by 2 bases and J by 3 bases; unmatched bases: 5.

The chain is built from TRBV27 and TRBJ1-1, with TRBD1 matching 7 bases. Trimming took 3 bases from V and 5 from J; bases not matched to a gene: 6. The germline gives CDR1 MNHEY, CDR2 SMNVEV (reference sequence). The CDR3 sequence is 14 residues long. The DNA of the CDR3 is TGTGCCAGCAGTTTGAGGGGGCGAAGGACTGAAGCTTTCTTT. Translating it yields CASSLRGRRTEAFF.

This clone was seen a handful of times. The chain carries TRBV6-6 and TRBJ1-1; unclear D gene. V was pared by 0 bases and J by 2 bases, with 7 bases between. CDR3 length equals 14 residues. Per germline, CDR1 MNHNY and CDR2 SVGAGI (reference sequence). The CDR3 sequence: CASSYSTENTEAFF. The DNA of the CDR3 is TGTGCCAGCAGTTACTCTACAGAAAACACTGAAGCTTTCTTT.

The chain uses TRBV2 and TRBJ2-5; 8 positions agree with TRBD1. Unmatched junction bases numbered 10, after V lost 1 base and J lost 6 bases. The CDR3 contains 16 residues. Germline V gene data show CDR1 as SNHLY and CDR2 as FYNNEI. CDR3 region: CASSEEMAGGGQTQYF. The CDR3 DNA is TGTGCCAGCAGTGAAGAGATGGCAGGGGGCGGGCAGACCCAGTACTTC.

The J gene is TRBJ1-6, the V gene TRBV23-1; 8 bases are a match to TRBD1. TRBV23-1 is labeled an ORF, and its function is uncertain. This CDR3 region has 15 residues. V was clipped by 6 bases and J by 9 bases; unmatched bases: 10. The CDR3 is CASSPRQGSSSPLHF. Written as DNA, the CDR3 is TGCGCCAGCAGCCCTAGACAGGGGTCGAGTTCACCCCTCCACTTT.

J is TRBJ2-3 and V is TRBV11-3; D unresolved. Germline V lookup: CDR1 SGHNT, CDR2 YENEEA. V lost 0 bases and J lost 3, with 10 bases in between. CDR3 length: 15 residues. The CDR3 here is CASSLDGSGTDTQYF. In nucleotides, the CDR3 is TGTGCCAGCAGCTTAGATGGGTCAGGAACAGATACGCAGTATTTT.

The chain has TRBV29-1 and TRBJ2-6; D remains unclear. V was cut by 6 bases and J by 0 bases, with 12 bases left in between. The CDR3 totals 15 residues. The germline V gene encodes CDR1 SQVTM and CDR2 ANQGSEA. As DNA, the CDR3 is TGCAGCGTCCTCCCACAAAACTCTGGGGCCAACGTCCTGACTTTC. It yields the protein CSVLPQNSGANVLTF.

The chain is built from TRBV7-2 and TRBJ2-7; 10 bases agree with TRBD2. The CDR3 is 14 amino acids. J lost 2 bases, V lost 5 bases, and 3 bases had no gene match. CDR1 and CDR2 (germline): SGHTA, FQGNSA. The CDR3 DNA is TGTGCCAGCAGCACACTAGCGGGGCCCTACGAGCAGTACTTC. Translating it yields CASSTLAGPYEQYF. Variable domain in full (rest from reference TRBV7-2 and TRBJ2-7): GAGVSQSPSNKVTEKGKDVELRCDPISGHTALYWYRQSLGQGLEFLIYFQGNSAPDKSGLPSDRFSAERTGGSVSTLTIQRTQQEDSAVYLCASSTLAGPYEQYFGPGTRLTVT.

The rearrangement links TRBV29-1 to TRBJ1-2, with TRBD1 as a possible D gene (6 bases). This CDR3 region has 16 residues. Per the germline V gene, CDR1 is SQVTM and CDR2 is ANQGSEA. Trimming pared 5 bases from V and 2 bases from J, leaving 21 bases between. CDR3 sequence: CSVLSSEGVINYGYTF. DNA of the CDR3: TGCAGCGTTCTCAGCAGCGAGGGGGTCATAAACTATGGCTACACCTTC.

This rearrangement joins TRBV24-1 to TRBJ2-7; the match to TRBD1 covers 8 bases. CDR3 size: 15 residues. Germline assignment: CDR1 KGHDR and CDR2 SFDVKD. Germline trimming cut 3 bases from V and 4 bases from J; bases unmatched to any gene: 7. The CDR3 nucleotides are TGTGCCACCAGTGATGGACAGGGATTCCTTTACGAGCAGTACTTC. The encoded protein is CATSDGQGFLYEQYF.

The chain's CDR3 is CASSWDRGGSGNTIYF. The CDR3 region has the DNA TGTGCCAGCAGCTGGGACAGGGGGGGTTCTGGAAACACCATATATTTT. The chain employs TRBV5-8 and TRBJ1-3; TRBD1 aligns across 11 bases. Germline lookup yields CDR1 SGHTS and CDR2 YDEGEE. The CDR3 runs 16 residues. The ends lost 3 bases at V and 1 base at J; junction bases unmatched: 3.

This chain uses TRBV5-1 with TRBJ2-3; D is perhaps TRBD2 (5 bases). CDR3 length: 17 residues. Germline V lookup: CDR1 SGHRS, CDR2 YFSETQ. The V and J ends lost 4 bases and 2 bases respectively, with 20 bases between them. In nucleotides, the CDR3 is TGCGCCAGCAGCCGTGTGGGGATACTAGTTCCCACAGATACGCAGTATTTT. Its protein is CASSRVGILVPTDTQYF.